These 16 T cell receptor beta chains were sequenced from one sample in a study of patients and donors after allogeneic stem cell transplantation. TCRdb used MiXCR to reprocess the RT-PCR reads, holding one entry per CDR3 protein. The sample holds 410,000 or so distinct CDR3 sequences, 16% seen once. The sequencing sample was made of blood, either unsorted or a sorted T cell fraction (not recorded which). The receptors shown here come from a human donor who was either an allogeneic HSCT recipient or a stem cell or donor lymphocyte infusion donor (not recorded which). It is not recorded whose cells these are; they may come from a transplant donor.

This clonotype was detected a few times. The rearrangement joins TRBV20-1 to TRBJ2-5, with D possibly TRBD1 on 6 matching bases. Germline loops: CDR1 DFQATT, CDR2 SNEGSKA (reference sequence). This CDR3 spans 15 amino acids. The germline V and J ends were trimmed by 5 bases and 3 bases, with 19 bases remaining between them. The CDR3 here is CSADVLLGAKETQYF. In DNA form, the CDR3 reads TGCAGTGCTGACGTTCTTCTGGGGGCAAAAGAGACCCAGTACTTC.

The chain couples TRBV10-3 to TRBJ1-2; 9 nucleotides line up with TRBD1. Germline V CDR1 and CDR2: ENHRY, SYGVKD. V dropped 6 bases and J dropped 2; count of bases not matched to a gene: 7. The CDR3 spans 15 residues. In DNA, the CDR3 is TGTGCCATCAGGACCCGGGACAGGGACAACTATGGCTACACCTTC. Amino acids: CAIRTRDRDNYGYTF.

This clonotype showed up just a few times. This rearrangement joins TRBV30 to TRBJ2-1; 13 positions match TRBD2. CDR3 length: 15 residues. V dropped 3 bases and J dropped 8; count of bases not matched to a gene: 7. Germline lookup yields CDR1 GTSNPN and CDR2 SVGIG (reference sequence). Written as DNA, the CDR3 is TGTGCCTGGAGGGGACTAGCGGGACCCTCCCATGAGCAGTTCTTC. This gives the protein CAWRGLAGPSHEQFF.

The V call is TRBV12-3 or TRBV12-4, the J call TRBJ1-1; D uncertain. Between the trimmed V and J ends, which lost 3 bases and 0 bases, there was a span of 8 bases. There are 14 residues in the CDR3. For the CDR3, the DNA is TGTGCCAGCAGTTTTACAACTTTGAACACTGAAGCTTTCTTT. It encodes CASSFTTLNTEAFF.

Only a few counts were recorded for this clonotype. This rearrangement joins TRBV6-5 to TRBJ2-7, with D unresolved. Trimming left V 2 bases short and J 3 bases short, with 8 bases between. In germline, CDR1 is MNHEY, CDR2 SVGAGI. The CDR3 contains 13 residues. CDR3 in DNA: TGTGCCAGCAGTTACGGGCTCCTCTACGAGCAGTACTTC. The encoded protein is CASSYGLLYEQYF.

Many counts were recorded for this clonotype. This chain uses TRBV29-1 with TRBJ2-1, with D unresolved. The CDR3 has 12 residues. With 5 bases removed from V and 5 bases from J, the gap between germline ends came to 10 bases. Germline CDR1 and CDR2: SQVTM and ANQGSEA. The CDR3 is CSVKVGNNEQFF. The CDR3 DNA reads TGCAGCGTTAAAGTGGGTAACAATGAGCAGTTCTTC.

The gene calls are TRBV6-5 and TRBJ2-2, with 7 nucleotides matching TRBD2. Germline CDR1 MNHEY, CDR2 SVGAGI. Trimming cost V 2 bases and J 4 bases; bases outside gene matches: 7. The CDR3 is made up of 16 amino acids. The CDR3 spells CASSYGLAASTGELFF. The DNA of the CDR3 is TGTGCCAGCAGTTACGGCCTAGCGGCCAGCACCGGGGAGCTGTTTTTT.

The genes are TRBV24-1 and TRBJ1-2; TRBD1 aligns across 7 bases. The CDR3 has 15 amino acids. Looked up from germline, CDR1 is KGHDR and CDR2 is SFDVKD. J lost 2 bases, V lost 4 bases, and 6 bases had no gene match. The chain's CDR3 is CATSEHRGKNYGYTF. The CDR3 coding sequence is TGTGCCACCAGTGAACACAGGGGAAAGAACTATGGCTACACCTTC.

The V and J genes are TRBV7-9 and TRBJ2-1, with TRBD2 identical over 8 bases. V shed 2 bases, J shed 9 bases, and the junction held 6 bases outside the gene matches. Germline CDR1 is SEHNR and CDR2 is FQNEAQ (reference sequence). This CDR3 region has 14 residues. In DNA form, the CDR3 reads TGTGCCAGCAGCTTACAGCGGGGGATAGGTGAGCAGTTCTTC. Amino acid sequence: CASSLQRGIGEQFF.

The rearrangement joins TRBV7-9 to TRBJ2-1, with no clear D. CDR1 is SEHNR and CDR2 is FQNEAQ in the germline V gene (reference sequence). V was trimmed by 5 bases and J by 3 bases, leaving 8 bases between them. The CDR3 sequence is 13 residues long. The DNA for the CDR3 is TGTGCCAGCAGCCAGGTAAACTACAATGAGCAGTTCTTC. Its translation: CASSQVNYNEQFF.

This clonotype was observed at least ten times. The rearrangement uses TRBV12-3 or TRBV12-4 and TRBJ1-2, with 7 nucleotides matching TRBD1. The CDR3 runs 15 residues. V lost 4 bases and J lost 0; bases outside the gene matches: 5. Written as DNA, the CDR3 is TGTGCCAGCAGTTCAAGGGACAGAACTAACTATGGCTACACCTTC. This gives the protein CASSSRDRTNYGYTF.

This clonotype was counted only a few times. The chain combines TRBV7-9 with TRBJ1-4; TRBD1 matches at 7 bases. J lost 7 bases, V lost 4 bases, and 9 bases had no gene match. There are 15 residues in the CDR3. Germline loops: CDR1 SEHNR, CDR2 FQNEAQ (reference sequence). CDR3 sequence: CASSSRGPLGEKLFF. Written as DNA, the CDR3 is TGTGCCAGCAGCTCAAGGGGGCCACTCGGTGAAAAACTGTTTTTT.

This clonotype has a handful of counts. The chain joins TRBV20-1 to TRBJ2-2; 7 nucleotides agree with TRBD2. Germline V gene sequence: CDR1 DFQATT, CDR2 SNEGSKA (reference sequence). The CDR3 totals 15 residues. With 1 base clipped from V and 6 bases from J, the junction kept 8 bases outside the gene matches. This chain's CDR3 is CSARGELAIAGELFF. DNA of the CDR3: TGCAGTGCTAGAGGGGAACTAGCGATAGCCGGGGAGCTGTTTTTT.

The chain links TRBV5-1 to TRBJ1-4; D unresolved. CDR3 length equals 12 residues. The V gene's germline CDR1 is SGHRS and CDR2 YFSETQ. The V end was cut by 0 bases, the J end by 14 bases, with 11 bases between. The CDR3 region has the DNA TGCGCCAGCAGCTTGGACACGGGTGGGCTGTTTTTT. This translates into CASSLDTGGLFF.

The genes are TRBV2 and TRBJ1-2, with 7 bases aligning to TRBD1. J was trimmed by 2 bases and V by 6 bases; bases with no gene match: 3. The CDR3 extends over 13 amino acids. Germline values: CDR1 SNHLY, CDR2 FYNNEI. CDR3 DNA: TGTGCCAGCAGAGAGACAGGGAACTATGGCTACACCTTC. This encodes CASRETGNYGYTF.

This clonotype has just a few counts. The V and J genes are TRBV3-1 and TRBJ1-3; 8 bases line up with TRBD1. J gave up 6 bases and V 8 bases, and 6 bases lay outside the gene matches. There are 13 residues in the CDR3. Per germline, CDR1 LGHDT and CDR2 YNNKEL (reference sequence). CDR3 DNA: TGTGCCAGCGCAGGGGGCTTTCTAAACACCATATATTTT. Amino acid sequence: CASAGGFLNTIYF.